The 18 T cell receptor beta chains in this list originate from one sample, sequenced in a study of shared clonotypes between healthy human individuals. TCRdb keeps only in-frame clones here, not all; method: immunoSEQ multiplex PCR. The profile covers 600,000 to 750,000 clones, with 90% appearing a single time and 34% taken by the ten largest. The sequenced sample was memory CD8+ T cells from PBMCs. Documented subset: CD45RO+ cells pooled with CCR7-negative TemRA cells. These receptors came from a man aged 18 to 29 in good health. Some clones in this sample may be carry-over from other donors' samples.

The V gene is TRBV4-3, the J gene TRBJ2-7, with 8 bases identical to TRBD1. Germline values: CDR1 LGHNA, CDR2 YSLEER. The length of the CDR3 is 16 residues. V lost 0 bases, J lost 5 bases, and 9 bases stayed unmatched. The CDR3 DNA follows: TGCGCCAGCAGCCAAGATTGGCCAGGGGGCTATGACGAGCAGTACTTC. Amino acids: CASSQDWPGGYDEQYF.

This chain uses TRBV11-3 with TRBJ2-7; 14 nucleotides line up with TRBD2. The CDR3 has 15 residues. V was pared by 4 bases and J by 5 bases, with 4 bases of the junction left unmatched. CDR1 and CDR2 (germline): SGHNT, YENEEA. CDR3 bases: TGTGCCAGCAGCTGGGGGACTAGCGGGAGCGACGAGCAGTACTTC. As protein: CASSWGTSGSDEQYF.

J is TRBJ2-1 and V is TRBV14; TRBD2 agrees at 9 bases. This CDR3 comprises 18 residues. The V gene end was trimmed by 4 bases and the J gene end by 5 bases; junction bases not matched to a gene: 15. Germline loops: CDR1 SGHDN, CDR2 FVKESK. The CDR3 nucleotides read TGTGCCAGCAGCCTACTTTGGATCATCCTAGCGGGGAACAATGAGCAGTTCTTC. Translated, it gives CASSLLWIILAGNNEQFF.

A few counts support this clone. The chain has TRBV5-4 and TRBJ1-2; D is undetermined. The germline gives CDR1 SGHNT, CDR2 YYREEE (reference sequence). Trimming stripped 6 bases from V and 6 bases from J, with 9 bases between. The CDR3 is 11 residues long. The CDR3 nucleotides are TGTGCCAGCATCAGTTCCAATGGCTACACCTTC. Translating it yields CASISSNGYTF.

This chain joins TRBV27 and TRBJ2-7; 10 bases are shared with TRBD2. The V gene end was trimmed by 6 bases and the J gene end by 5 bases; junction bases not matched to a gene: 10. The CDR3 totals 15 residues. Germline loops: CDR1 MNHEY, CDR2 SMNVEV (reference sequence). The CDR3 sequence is CASRLSSGRIHEQYF. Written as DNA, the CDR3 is TGTGCCAGCAGATTGTCTAGCGGGAGAATCCACGAGCAGTACTTC.

CDR3 region: CASSHGTSGYEQYF. The CDR3, as DNA: TGTGCCAGCAGTCACGGGACTAGCGGTTACGAGCAGTACTTC. The chain employs TRBV27 and TRBJ2-7; TRBD2 matches at 11 bases. CDR3 length: 14 residues. V lost 5 bases and J lost 4; bases outside the gene matches: 4. CDR1 and CDR2 from the germline V gene are MNHEY and SMNVEV (reference sequence).

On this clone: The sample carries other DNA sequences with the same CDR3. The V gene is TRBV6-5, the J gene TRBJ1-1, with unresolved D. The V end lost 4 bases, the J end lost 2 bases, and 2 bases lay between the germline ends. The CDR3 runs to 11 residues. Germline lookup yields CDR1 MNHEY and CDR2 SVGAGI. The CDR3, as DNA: TGTGCCAGCAGTTCTAACACTGAAGCTTTCTTT. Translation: CASSSNTEAFF.

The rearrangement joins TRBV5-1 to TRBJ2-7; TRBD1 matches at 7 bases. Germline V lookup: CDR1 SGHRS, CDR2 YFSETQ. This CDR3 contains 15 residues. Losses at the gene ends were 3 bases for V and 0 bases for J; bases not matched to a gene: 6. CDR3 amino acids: CASSSDRRPSYEQYF. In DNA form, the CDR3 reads TGCGCCAGCAGCTCGGACAGGCGACCCTCCTACGAGCAGTACTTC.

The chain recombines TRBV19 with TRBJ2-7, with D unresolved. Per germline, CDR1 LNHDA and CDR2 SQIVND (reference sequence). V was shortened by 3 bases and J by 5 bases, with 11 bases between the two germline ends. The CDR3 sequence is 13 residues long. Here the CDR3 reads CASSMEFWDEQYF. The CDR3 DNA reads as TGTGCCAGTAGTATGGAGTTCTGGGACGAGCAGTACTTC.

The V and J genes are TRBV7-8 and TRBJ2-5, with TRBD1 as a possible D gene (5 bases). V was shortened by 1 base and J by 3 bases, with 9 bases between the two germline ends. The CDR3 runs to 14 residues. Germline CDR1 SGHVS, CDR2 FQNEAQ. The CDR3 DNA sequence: TGTGCCAGCAGCTTAGAGAGCAGGGAAGAGACCCAGTACTTC. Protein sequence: CASSLESREETQYF.

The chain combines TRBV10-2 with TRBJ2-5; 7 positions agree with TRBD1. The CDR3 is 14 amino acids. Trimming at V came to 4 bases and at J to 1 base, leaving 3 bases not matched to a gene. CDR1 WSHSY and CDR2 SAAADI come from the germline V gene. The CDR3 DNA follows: TGCGCCAGCAGTGGGGACAGAATCCAAGAGACCCAGTACTTC. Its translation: CASSGDRIQETQYF.

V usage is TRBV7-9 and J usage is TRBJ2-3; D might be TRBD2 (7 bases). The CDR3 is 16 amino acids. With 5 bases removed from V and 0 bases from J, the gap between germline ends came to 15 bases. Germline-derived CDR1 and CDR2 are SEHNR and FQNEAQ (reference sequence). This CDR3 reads CASSRGGGRSTDTQYF. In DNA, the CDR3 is TGTGCCAGCAGCCGAGGGGGAGGGAGGAGCACAGATACGCAGTATTTT.

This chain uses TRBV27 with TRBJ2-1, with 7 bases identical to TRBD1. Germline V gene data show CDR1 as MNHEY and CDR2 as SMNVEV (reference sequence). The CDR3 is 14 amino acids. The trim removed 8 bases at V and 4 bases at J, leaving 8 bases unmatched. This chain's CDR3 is CASRSRQGYNEQFF. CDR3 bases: TGTGCCAGCCGATCTCGACAGGGTTACAATGAGCAGTTCTTC.

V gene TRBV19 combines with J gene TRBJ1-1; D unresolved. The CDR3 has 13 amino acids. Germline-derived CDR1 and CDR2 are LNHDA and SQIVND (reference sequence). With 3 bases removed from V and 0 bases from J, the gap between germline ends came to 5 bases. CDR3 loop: CASSIEVNTEAFF. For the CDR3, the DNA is TGTGCCAGTAGTATTGAGGTGAACACTGAAGCTTTCTTT.

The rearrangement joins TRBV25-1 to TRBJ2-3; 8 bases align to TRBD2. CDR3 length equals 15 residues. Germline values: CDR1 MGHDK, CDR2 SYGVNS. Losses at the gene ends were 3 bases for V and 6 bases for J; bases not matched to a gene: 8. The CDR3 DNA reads TGTGCCAGCAGTGACTTCAGCGGGAGTACTGATACGCAGTATTTT. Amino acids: CASSDFSGSTDTQYF.

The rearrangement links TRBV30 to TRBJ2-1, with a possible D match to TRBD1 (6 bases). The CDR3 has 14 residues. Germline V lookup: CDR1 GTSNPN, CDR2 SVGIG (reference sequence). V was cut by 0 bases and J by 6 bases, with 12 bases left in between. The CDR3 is CAWSVQGSRNEQFF. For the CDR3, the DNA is TGTGCCTGGAGTGTACAGGGTTCCCGCAATGAGCAGTTCTTC.

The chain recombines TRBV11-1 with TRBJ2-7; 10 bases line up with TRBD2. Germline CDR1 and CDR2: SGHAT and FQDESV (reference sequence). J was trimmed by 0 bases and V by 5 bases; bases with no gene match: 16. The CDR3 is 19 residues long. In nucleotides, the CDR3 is TGTGCCAGCAGCCTAGGAGGTGCTAGCGGGGGCCCCGTCTCCTACGAGCAGTACTTC. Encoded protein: CASSLGGASGGPVSYEQYF.

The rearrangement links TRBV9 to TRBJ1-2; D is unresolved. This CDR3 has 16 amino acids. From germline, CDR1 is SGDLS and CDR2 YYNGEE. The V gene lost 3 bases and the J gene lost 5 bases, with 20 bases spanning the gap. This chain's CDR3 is CASSGNRPKREYGYTF. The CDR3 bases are TGTGCCAGCAGCGGGAACAGACCCAAGCGGGAGTATGGCTACACCTTC.